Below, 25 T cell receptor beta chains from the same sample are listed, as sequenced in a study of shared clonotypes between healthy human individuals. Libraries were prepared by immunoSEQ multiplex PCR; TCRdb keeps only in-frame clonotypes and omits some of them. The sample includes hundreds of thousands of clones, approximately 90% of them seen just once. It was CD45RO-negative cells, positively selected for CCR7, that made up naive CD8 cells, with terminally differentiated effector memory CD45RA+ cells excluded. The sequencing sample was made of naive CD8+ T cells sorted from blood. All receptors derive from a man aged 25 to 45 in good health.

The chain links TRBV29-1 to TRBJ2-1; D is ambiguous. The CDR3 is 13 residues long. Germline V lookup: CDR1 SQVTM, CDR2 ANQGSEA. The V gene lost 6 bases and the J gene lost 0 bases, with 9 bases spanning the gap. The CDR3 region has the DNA TGCAGCGTCGAGATAGCCTCCTACAATGAGCAGTTCTTC. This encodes CSVEIASYNEQFF.

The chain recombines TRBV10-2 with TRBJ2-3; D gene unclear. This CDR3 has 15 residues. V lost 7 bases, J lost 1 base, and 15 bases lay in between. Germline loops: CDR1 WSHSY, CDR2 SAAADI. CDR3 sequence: CASTPGPGGTDTQYF. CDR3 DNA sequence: TGCGCCAGCACACCCGGGCCGGGCGGCACAGATACGCAGTATTTT.

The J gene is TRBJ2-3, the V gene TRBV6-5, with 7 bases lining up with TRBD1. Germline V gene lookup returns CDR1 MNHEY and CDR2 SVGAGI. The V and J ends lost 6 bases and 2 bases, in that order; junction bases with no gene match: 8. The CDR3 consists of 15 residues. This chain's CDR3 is CASSLRQGITDTQYF. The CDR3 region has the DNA TGTGCCAGCAGCCTTAGACAGGGTATCACAGATACGCAGTATTTT.

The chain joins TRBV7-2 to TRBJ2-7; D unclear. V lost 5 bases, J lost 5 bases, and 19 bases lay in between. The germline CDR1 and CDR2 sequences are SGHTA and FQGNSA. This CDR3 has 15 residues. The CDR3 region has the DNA TGTGCCAGCAGCCCCGACCTGATGGCGTGGGACGAGCAGTACTTC. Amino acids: CASSPDLMAWDEQYF.

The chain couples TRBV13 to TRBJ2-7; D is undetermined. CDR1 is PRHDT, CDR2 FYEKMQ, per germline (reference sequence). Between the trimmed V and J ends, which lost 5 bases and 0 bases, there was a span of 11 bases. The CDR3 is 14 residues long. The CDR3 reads CASSQGQDSYEQYF. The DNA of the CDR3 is TGTGCCAGCAGCCAAGGGCAGGACTCCTACGAGCAGTACTTC.

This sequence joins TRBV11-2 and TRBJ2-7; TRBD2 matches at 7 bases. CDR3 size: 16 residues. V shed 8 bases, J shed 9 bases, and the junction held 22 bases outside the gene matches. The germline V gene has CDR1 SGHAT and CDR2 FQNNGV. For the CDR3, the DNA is TGTGCCAGCGACTCCTCTTCCGGACTAGAGGGTTTGGTGCAGTACTTC. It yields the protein CASDSSSGLEGLVQYF.

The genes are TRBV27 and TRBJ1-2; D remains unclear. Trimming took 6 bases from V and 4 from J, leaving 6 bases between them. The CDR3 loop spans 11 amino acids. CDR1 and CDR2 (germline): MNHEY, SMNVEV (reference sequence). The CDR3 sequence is CASSPGYGYTF. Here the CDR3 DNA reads TGTGCCAGCAGCCCAGGCTATGGCTACACCTTC.

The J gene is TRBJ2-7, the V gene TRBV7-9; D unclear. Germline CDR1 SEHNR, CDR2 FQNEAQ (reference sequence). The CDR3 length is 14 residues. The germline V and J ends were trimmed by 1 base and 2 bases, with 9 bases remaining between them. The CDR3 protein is CASSLVSDPYEQYF. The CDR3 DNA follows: TGTGCCAGCAGCTTAGTCTCAGACCCCTACGAGCAGTACTTC.

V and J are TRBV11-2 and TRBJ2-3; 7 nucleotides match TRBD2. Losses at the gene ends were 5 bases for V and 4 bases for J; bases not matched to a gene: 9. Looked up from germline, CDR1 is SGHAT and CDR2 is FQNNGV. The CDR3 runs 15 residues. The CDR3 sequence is CASSHIRGDADTQYF. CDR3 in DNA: TGTGCCAGCAGCCATATCCGGGGGGATGCAGATACGCAGTATTTT.

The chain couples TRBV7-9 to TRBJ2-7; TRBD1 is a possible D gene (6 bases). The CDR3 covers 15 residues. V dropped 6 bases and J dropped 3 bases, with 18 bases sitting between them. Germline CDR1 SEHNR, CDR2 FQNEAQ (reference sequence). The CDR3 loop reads CASSHLGTPLYEQYF. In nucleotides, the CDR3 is TGTGCCAGCAGTCACCTCGGGACACCTCTCTACGAGCAGTACTTC.

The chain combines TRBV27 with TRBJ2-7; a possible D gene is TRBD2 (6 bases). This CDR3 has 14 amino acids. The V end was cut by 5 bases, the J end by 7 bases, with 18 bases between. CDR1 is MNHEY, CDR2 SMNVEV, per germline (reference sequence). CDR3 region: CASSSHRGGTEQYF. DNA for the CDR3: TGTGCCAGCAGTAGTCATCGTGGGGGGACTGAGCAGTACTTC.

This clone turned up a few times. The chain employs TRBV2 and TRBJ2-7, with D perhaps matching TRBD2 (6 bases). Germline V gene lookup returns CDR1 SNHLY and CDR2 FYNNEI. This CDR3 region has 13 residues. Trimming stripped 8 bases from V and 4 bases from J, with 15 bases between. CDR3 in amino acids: CASLGGVGYEQYF. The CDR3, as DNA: TGTGCCAGCCTGGGGGGAGTGGGTTACGAGCAGTACTTC.

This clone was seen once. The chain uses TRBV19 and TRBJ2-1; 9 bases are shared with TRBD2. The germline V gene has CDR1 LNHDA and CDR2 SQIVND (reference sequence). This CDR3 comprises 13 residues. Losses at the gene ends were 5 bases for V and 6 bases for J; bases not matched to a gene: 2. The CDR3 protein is CASSELAGNEQFF. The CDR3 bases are TGTGCCAGTAGTGAACTAGCGGGCAATGAGCAGTTCTTC.

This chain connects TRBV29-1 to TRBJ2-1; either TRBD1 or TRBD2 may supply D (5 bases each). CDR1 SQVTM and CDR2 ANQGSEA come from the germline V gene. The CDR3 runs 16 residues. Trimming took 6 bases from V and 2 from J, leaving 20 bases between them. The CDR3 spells CSVGAASRSPYNEQFF. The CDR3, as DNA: TGCAGCGTCGGGGCAGCGTCCCGGTCCCCCTACAATGAGCAGTTCTTC.

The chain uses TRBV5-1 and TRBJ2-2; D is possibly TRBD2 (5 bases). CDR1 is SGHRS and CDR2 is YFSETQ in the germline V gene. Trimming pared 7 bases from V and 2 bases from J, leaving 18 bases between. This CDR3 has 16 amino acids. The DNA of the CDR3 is TGCGCCAGCGGCCCCGGAGCGGATTTAAACACCGGGGAGCTGTTTTTT. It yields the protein CASGPGADLNTGELFF.

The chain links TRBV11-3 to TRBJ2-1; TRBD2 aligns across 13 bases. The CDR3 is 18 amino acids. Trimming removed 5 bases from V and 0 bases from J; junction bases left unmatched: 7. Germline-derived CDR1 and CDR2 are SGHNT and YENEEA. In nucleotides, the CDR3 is TGTGCCAGCAGCCCTCGGACTAGCGGGGGAATCTCCTACAATGAGCAGTTCTTC. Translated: CASSPRTSGGISYNEQFF.

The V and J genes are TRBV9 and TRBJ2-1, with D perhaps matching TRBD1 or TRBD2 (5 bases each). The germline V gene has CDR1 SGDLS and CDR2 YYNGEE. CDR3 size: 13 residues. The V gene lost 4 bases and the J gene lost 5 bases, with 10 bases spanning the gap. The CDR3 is CASSMGPNNEQFF. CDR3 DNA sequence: TGTGCCAGCAGCATGGGACCAAACAATGAGCAGTTCTTC. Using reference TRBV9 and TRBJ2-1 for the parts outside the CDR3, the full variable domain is DSGVTQTPKHLITATGQRVTLRCSPRSGDLSVYWYQQSLDQGLQFLIQYYNGEERAKGNILERFSAQQFPDLHSELNLSSLELGDSALYFCASSMGPNNEQFFGPGTRLTVL.

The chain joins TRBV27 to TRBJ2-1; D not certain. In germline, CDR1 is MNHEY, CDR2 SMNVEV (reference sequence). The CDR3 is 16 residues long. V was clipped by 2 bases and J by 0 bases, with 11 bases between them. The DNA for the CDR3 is TGTGCCAGCAGTTTAGATTACCTGAGCTCCTACAATGAGCAGTTCTTC. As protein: CASSLDYLSSYNEQFF.

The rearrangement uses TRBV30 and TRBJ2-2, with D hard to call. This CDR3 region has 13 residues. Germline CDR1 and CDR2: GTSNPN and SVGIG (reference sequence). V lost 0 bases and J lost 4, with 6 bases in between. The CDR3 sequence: CAWSVQTTGELFF. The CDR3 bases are TGTGCCTGGAGTGTACAGACCACCGGGGAGCTGTTTTTT.

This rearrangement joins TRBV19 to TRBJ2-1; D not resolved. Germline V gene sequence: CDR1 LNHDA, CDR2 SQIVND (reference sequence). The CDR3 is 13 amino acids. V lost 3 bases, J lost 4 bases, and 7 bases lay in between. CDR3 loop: CASSIRAYNEQFF. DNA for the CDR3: TGTGCCAGTAGTATTAGGGCGTACAATGAGCAGTTCTTC. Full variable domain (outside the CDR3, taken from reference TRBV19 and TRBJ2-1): DGGITQSPKYLFRKEGQNVTLSCEQNLNHDAMYWYRQDPGQGLRLIYYSQIVNDFQKGDIAEGYSVSREKKESFPLTVTSAQKNPTAFYLCASSIRAYNEQFFGPGTRLTVL.

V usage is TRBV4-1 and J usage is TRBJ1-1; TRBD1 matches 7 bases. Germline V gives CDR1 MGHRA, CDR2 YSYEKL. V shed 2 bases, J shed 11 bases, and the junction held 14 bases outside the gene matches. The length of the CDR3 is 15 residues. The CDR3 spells CASSQLGQAVRGAFF. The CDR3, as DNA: TGCGCCAGCAGCCAACTCGGACAGGCGGTTAGAGGGGCTTTCTTT.

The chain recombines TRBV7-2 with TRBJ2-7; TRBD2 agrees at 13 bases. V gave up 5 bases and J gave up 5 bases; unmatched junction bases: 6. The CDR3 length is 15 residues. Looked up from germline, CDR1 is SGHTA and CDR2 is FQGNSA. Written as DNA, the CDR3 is TGTGCCAGCAGCGAAACGGGACTAGCGGGAAACGAGCAGTACTTC. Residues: CASSETGLAGNEQYF.

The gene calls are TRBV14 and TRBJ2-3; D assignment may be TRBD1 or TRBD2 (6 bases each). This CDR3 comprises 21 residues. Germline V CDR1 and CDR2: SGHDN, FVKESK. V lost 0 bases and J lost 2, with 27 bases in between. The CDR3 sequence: CASSQDRSRSRRGEPTDTQYF. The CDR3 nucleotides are TGTGCCAGCAGCCAAGATCGGTCGAGGTCTAGGAGGGGGGAACCCACAGATACGCAGTATTTT. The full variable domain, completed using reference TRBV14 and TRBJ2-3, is EAGVTQFPSHSVIEKGQTVTLRCDPISGHDNLYWYRRVMGKEIKFLLHFVKESKQDESGMPNNRFLAERTGGTYSTLKVQPAELEDSGVYFCASSQDRSRSRRGEPTDTQYFGPGTRLTVL.

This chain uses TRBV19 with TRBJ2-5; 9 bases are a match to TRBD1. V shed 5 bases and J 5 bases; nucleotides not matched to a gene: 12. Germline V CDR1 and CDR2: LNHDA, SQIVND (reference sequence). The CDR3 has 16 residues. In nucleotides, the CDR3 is TGTGCCAGTAGTGCCGAATGGGGACAGGGTAGGGAGACCCAGTACTTC. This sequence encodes CASSAEWGQGRETQYF.

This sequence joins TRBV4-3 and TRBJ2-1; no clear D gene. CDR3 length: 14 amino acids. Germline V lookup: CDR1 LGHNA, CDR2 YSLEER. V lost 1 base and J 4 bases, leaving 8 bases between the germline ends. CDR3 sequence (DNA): TGCGCCAGCAGCCAAGGCGGAATGTACAATGAGCAGTTCTTC. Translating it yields CASSQGGMYNEQFF.